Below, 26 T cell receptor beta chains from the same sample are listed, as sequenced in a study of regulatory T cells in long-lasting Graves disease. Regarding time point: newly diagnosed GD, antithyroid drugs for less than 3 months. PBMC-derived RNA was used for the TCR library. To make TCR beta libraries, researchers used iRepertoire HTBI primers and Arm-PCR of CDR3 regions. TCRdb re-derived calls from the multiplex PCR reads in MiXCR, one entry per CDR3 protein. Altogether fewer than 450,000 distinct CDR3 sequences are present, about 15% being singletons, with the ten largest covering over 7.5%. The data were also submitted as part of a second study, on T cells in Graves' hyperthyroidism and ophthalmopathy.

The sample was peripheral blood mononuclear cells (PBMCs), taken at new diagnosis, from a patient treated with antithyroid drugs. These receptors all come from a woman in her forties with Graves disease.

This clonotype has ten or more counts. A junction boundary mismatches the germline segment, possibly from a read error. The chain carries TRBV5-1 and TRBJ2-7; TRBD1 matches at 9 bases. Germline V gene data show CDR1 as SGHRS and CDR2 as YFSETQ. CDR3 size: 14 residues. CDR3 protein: CASSFGTGKYEQYF. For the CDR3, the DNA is TGTGCCAGCAGCTTCGGGACAGGGAAATACGAGCAGTACTTC.

CDR3 bases: TGTGCCAGCAGCTTCATGCCAGCGGGAGGGCCGGGGGACGCCGGGGAGCTGTTTTTT. This translates into CASSFMPAGGPGDAGELFF. This chain links TRBV7-2 with TRBJ2-2; TRBD2 matches at 10 bases. Germline assignment: CDR1 SGHTA and CDR2 FQGNSA. The J segment lost 6 bases and the V segment lost 3 bases, leaving 16 bases of the junction unmatched. This CDR3 has 19 amino acids.

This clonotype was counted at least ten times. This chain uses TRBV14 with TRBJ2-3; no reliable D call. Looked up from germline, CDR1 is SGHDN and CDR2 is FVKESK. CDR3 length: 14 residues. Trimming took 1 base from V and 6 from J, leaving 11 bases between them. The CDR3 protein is CASSQGSSFDTQYF. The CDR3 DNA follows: TGTGCCAGCAGCCAAGGGAGTAGCTTTGATACGCAGTATTTT.

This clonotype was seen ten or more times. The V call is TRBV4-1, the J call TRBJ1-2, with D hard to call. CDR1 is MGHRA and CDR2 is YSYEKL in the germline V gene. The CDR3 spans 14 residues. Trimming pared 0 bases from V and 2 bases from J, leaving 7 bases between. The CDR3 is CASSQDRANYGYTF. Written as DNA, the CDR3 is TGCGCCAGCAGCCAAGATCGGGCGAACTATGGCTACACCTTC.

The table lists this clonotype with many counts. The CDR3 sequence is CASQDRARAVYEQYF. DNA for the CDR3: TGTGCCAGCCAAGACAGGGCCCGAGCCGTCTACGAGCAGTACTTC. The rearrangement links TRBV12-3 or TRBV12-4 to TRBJ2-7, with 7 positions matching TRBD1. This CDR3 comprises 15 residues. Trimming cost V 8 bases and J 3 bases; bases outside gene matches: 13.

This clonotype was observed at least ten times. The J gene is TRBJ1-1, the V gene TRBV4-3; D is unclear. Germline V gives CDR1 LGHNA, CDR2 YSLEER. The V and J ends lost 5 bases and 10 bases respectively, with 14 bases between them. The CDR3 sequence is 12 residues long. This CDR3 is CASSGGGAGAFF. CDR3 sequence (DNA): TGCGCCAGCAGCGGCGGTGGCGCAGGAGCTTTCTTT.

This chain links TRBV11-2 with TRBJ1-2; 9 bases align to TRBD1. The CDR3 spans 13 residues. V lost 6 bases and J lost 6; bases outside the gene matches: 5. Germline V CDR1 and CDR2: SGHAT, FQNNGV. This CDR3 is CASSSGQGHGYTF. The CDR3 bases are TGTGCCAGCAGTTCCGGACAGGGGCATGGCTACACCTTC.

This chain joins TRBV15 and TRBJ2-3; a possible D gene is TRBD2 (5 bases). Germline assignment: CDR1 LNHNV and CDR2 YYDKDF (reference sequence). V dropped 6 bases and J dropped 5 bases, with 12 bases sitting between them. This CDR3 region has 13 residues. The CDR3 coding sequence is TGTGCCACCAGGTGGGGAGTGGAAGATACGCAGTATTTT. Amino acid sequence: CATRWGVEDTQYF.

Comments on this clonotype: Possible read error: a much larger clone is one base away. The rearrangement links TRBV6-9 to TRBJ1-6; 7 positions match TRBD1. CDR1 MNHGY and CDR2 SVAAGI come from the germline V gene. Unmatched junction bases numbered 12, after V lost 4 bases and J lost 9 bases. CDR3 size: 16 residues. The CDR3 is CASSCSPGQWGSPLHF. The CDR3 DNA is TGTGCCAGCAGTTGCTCACCGGGACAGTGGGGTTCACCCCTCCACTTT.

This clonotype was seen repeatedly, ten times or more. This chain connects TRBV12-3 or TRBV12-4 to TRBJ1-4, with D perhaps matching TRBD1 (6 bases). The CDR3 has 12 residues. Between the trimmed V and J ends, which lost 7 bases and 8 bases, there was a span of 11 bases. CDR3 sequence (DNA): TGTGCCAGCACCGGACAGCTAGAAAAACTGTTTTTT. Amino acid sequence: CASTGQLEKLFF.

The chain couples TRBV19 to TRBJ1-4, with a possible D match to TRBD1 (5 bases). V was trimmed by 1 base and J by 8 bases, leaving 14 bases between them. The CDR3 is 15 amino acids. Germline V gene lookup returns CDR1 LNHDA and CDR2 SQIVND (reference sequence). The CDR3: CASSIVPQGGEKLFF. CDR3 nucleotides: TGTGCCAGTAGTATAGTCCCCCAGGGAGGGGAAAAACTGTTTTTT.

Written as DNA, the CDR3 is TGTGCCAGCAGCGTAGGATTGGGTCACGGTAGCGGAAGCTCCTACGAGCAGTACTTC. This encodes CASSVGLGHGSGSSYEQYF. The rearrangement uses TRBV9 and TRBJ2-7; possibly TRBD2 for D (6 bases). V lost 0 bases and J 0 bases, leaving 22 bases between the germline ends. There are 19 residues in the CDR3. Germline V gene sequence: CDR1 SGDLS, CDR2 YYNGEE.

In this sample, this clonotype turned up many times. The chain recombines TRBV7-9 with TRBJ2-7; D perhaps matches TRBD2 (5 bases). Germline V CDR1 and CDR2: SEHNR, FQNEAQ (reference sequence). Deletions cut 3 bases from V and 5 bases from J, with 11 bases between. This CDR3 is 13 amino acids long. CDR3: CASSFPPGNEQYF. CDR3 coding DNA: TGTGCCAGCAGCTTCCCCCCGGGAAACGAGCAGTACTTC.

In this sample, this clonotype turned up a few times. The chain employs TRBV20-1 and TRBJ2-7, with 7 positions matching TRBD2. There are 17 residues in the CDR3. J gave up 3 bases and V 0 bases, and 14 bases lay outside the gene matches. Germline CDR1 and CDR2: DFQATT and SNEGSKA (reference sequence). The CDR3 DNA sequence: TGCAGTGCTAGAGATGCCCGCGGGGGAAGACTTCTCTACGAGCAGTACTTC. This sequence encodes CSARDARGGRLLYEQYF.

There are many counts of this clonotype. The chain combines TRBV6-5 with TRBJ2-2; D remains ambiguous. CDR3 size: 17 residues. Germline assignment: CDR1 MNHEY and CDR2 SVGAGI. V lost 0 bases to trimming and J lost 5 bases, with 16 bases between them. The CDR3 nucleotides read TGTGCCAGCAGTTACTCCCGGCATAGAGGAGAGACCGGGGAGCTGTTTTTT. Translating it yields CASSYSRHRGETGELFF.

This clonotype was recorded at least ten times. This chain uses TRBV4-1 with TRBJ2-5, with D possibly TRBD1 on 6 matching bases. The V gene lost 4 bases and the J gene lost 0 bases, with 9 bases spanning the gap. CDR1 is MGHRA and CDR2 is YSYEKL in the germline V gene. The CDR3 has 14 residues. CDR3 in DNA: TGCGCCAGCAGCCCCTACAGGGACCAAGAGACCCAGTACTTC. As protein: CASSPYRDQETQYF.

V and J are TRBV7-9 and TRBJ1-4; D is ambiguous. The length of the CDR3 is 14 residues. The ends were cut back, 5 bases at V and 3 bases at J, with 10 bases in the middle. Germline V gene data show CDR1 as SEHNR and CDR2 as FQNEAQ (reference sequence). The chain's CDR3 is CASSPRVANEKLFF. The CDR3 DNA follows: TGTGCCAGCAGCCCCCGGGTAGCTAATGAAAAACTGTTTTTT.

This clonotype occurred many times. Here the CDR3 DNA reads TGTGCCAGCATTCCGGGACTAGCGGGATCTTGGGCCCTCGGGGAGACCCAGTACTTC. Translating gives CASIPGLAGSWALGETQYF. The chain recombines TRBV19 with TRBJ2-5; 13 bases agree with TRBD2. With 9 bases clipped from V and 5 bases from J, the junction kept 21 bases outside the gene matches. Germline V gene lookup returns CDR1 LNHDA and CDR2 SQIVND (reference sequence). The CDR3 contains 19 residues.

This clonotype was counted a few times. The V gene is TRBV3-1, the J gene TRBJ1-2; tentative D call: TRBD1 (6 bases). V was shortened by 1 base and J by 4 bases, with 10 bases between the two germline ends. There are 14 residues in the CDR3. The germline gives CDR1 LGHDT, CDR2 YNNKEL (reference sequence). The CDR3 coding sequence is TGTGCCAGCAGCCAAGCTGGAGGGGGCTATGGCTACACCTTC. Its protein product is CASSQAGGGYGYTF.

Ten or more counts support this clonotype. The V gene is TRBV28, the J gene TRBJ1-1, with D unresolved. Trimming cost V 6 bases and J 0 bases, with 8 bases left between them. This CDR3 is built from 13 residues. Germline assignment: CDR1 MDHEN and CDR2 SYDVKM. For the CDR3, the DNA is TGTGCCAGCAGCCAGAGAATGAACACTGAAGCTTTCTTT. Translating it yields CASSQRMNTEAFF.

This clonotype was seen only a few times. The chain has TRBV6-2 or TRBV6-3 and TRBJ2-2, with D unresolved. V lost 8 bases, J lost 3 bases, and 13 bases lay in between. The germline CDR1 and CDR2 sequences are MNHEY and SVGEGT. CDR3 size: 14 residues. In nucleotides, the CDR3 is TGTGCCAGCTGCCAAAGCCCCTACACCGGGGAGCTGTTTTTT. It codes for CASCQSPYTGELFF.

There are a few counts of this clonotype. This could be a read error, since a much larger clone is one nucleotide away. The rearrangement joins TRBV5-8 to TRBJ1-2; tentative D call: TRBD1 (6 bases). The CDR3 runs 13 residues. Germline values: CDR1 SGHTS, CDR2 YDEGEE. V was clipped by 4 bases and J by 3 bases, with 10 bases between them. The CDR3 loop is CASSPQGHYGYTF. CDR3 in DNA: TGTGCCAGCAGCCCCCAGGGGCACTATGGCTACACCTTC. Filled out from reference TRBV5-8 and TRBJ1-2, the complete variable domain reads EAGVTQSPTHLIKTRGQQATLRCSPISGHTSVYWYQQALGLGLQFLLWYDEGEERNRGNFPPRFSGRQFPNYSSELNVNALELEDSALYLCASSPQGHYGYTFGSGTRLTVV.

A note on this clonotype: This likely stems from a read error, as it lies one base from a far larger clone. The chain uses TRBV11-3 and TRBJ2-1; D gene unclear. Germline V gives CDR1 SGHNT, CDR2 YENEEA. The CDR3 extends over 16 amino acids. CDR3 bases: TGTGCCGGCAGCCCCCCCGAGGAGAGCTCCTACAATGAGCAGTTCTTC. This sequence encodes CAGSPPEESSYNEQFF.

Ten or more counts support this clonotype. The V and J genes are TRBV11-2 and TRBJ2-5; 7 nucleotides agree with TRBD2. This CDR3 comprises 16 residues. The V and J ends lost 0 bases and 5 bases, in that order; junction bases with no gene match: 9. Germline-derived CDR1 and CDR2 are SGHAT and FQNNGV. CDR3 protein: CASSLEWEGMLETQYF. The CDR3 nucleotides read TGTGCCAGCAGCTTAGAGTGGGAGGGGATGTTGGAGACCCAGTACTTC.

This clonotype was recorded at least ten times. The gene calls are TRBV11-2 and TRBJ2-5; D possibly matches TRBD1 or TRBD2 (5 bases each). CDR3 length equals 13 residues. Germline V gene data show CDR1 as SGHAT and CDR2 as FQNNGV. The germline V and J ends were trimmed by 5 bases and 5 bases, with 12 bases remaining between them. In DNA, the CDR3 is TGTGCCAGCAGCCCAGTCTGGGGGGAGACCCAGTACTTC. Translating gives CASSPVWGETQYF. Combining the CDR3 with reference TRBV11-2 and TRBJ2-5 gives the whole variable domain EAGVAQSPRYKIIEKRQSVAFWCNPISGHATLYWYQQILGQGPKLLIQFQNNGVVDDSQLPKDRFSAERLKGVDSTLKIQPAKLEDSAVYLCASSPVWGETQYFGPGTRLLVL.

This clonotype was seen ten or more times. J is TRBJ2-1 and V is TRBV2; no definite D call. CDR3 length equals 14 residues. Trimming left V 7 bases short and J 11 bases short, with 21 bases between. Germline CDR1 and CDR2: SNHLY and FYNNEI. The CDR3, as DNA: TGTGCCAGCAACACGGGTCCAGCAATAGGGAAGCAGTTCTTC. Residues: CASNTGPAIGKQFF.